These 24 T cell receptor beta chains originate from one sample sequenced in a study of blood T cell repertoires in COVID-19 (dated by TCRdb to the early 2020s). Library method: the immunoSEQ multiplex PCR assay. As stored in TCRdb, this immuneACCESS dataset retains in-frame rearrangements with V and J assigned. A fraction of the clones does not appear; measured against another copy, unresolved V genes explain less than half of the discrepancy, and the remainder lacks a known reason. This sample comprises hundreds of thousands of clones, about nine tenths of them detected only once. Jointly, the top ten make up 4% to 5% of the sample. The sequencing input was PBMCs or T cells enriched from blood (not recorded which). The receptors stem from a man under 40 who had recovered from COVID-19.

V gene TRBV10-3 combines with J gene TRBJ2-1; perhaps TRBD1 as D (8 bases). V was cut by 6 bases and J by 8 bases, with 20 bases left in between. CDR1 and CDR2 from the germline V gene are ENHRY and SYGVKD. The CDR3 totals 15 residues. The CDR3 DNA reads TGTGCCATCAGATCCAGCAGACAGGGGAGGGATGAGCAGTTCTTC. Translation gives CAIRSSRQGRDEQFF.

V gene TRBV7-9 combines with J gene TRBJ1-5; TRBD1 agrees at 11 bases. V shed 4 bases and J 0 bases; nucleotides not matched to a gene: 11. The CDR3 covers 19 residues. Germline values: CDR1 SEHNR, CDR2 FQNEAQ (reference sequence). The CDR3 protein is CASSSTGTGGLYSNQPQHF. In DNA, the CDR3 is TGTGCCAGCAGCTCAACCGGGACAGGGGGTTTATATAGCAATCAGCCCCAGCATTTT.

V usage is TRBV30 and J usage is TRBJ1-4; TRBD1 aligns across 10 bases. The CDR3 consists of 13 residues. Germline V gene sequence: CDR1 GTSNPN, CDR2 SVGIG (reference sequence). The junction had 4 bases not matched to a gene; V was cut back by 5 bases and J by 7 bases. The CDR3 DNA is TGTGCCTGGGGGGGACAGGGGATTGAAAAACTGTTTTTT. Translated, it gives CAWGGQGIEKLFF.

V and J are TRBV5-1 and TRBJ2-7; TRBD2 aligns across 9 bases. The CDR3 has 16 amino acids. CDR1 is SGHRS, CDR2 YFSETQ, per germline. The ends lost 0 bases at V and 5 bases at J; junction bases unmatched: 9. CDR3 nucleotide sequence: TGCGCCAGCAGCTTGGTCGCGGGGGGGCAACCCCACGAGCAGTACTTC. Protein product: CASSLVAGGQPHEQYF.

CDR3: CATQTGDAPLHF. DNA for the CDR3: TGTGCCACCCAGACAGGCGATGCACCCCTCCACTTT. The chain joins TRBV3-1 (or the pseudogene TRBV3-2) to TRBJ1-6; tentatively, D is TRBD1 (6 bases). CDR1 is LGHDT, CDR2 YNNKEL, per germline (reference sequence). The length of the CDR3 is 12 residues. Trimming removed 10 bases from V and 11 bases from J, with 15 bases in between.

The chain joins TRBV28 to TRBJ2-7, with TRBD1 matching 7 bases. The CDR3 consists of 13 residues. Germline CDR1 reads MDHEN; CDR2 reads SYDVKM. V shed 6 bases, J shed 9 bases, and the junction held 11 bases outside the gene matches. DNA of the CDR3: TGTGCCAGCAGCCCCAGGGGGTGGGAAGTGCAGTACTTC. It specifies CASSPRGWEVQYF.

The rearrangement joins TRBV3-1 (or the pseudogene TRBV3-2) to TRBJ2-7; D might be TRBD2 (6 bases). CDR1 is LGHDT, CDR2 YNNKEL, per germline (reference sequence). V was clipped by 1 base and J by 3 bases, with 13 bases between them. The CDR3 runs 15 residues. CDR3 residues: CASSQVSGRLYEQYF. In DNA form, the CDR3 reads TGTGCCAGCAGCCAAGTAAGCGGGCGACTCTACGAGCAGTACTTC.

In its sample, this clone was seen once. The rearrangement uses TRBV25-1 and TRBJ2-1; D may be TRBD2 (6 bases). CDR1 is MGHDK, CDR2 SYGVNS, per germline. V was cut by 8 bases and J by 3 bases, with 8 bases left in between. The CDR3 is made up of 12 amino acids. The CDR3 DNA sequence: TGTGCCAGCGATAGCGGCTACAATGAGCAGTTCTTC. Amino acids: CASDSGYNEQFF.

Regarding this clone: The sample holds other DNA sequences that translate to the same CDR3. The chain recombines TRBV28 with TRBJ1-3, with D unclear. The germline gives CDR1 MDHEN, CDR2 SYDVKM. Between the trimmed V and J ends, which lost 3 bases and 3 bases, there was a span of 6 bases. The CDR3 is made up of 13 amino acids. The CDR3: CASSFTGGNTIYF. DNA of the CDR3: TGTGCCAGCAGTTTTACCGGTGGAAACACCATATATTTT.

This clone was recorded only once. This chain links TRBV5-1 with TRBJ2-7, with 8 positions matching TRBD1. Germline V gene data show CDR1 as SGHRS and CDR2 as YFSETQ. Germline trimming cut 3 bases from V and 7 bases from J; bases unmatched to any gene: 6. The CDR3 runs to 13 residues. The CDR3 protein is CASSSRDRKEQYF. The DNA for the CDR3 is TGCGCCAGCAGCTCCCGGGACAGGAAGGAGCAGTACTTC. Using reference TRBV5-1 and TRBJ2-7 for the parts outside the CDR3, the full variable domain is KAGVTQTPRYLIKTRGQQVTLSCSPISGHRSVSWYQQTPGQGLQFLFEYFSETQRNKGNFPGRFSGRQFSNSRSEMNVSTLELGDSALYLCASSSRDRKEQYFGPGTRLTVT.

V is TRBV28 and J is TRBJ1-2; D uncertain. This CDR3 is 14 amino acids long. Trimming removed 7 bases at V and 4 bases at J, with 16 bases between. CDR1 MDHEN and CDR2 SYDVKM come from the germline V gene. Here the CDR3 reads CASTAPTVRYGYTF. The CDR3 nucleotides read TGTGCCAGCACCGCTCCCACAGTCCGCTATGGCTACACCTTC.

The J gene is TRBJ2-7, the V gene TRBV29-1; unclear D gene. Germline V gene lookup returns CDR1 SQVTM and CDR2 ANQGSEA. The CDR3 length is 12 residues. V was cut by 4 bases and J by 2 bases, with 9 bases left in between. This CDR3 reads CSVGGSPYEQYF. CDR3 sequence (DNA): TGCAGCGTTGGCGGCAGTCCCTACGAGCAGTACTTC.

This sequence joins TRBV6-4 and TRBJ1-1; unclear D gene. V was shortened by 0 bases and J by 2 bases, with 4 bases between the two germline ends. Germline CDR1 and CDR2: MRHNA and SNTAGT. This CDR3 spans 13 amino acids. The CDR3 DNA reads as TGTGCCAGCAGTGACTCGGCTAACACTGAAGCTTTCTTT. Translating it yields CASSDSANTEAFF.

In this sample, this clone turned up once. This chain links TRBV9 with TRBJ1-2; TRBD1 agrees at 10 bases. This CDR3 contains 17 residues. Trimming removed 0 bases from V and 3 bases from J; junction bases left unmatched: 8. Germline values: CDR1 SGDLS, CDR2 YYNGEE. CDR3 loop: CASSVGIGTGEDYGYTF. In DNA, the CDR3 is TGTGCCAGCAGCGTAGGGATCGGGACAGGGGAAGACTATGGCTACACCTTC.

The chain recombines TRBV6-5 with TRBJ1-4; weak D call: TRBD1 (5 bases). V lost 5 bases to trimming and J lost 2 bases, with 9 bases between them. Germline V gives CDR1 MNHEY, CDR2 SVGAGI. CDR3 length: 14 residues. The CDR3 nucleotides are TGTGCCAGCAGTATGACAGTTACTAATGAAAAACTGTTTTTT. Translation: CASSMTVTNEKLFF.

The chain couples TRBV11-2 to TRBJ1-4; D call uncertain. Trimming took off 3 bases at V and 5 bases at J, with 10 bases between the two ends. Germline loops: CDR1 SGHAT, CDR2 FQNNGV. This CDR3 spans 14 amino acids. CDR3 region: CASSLGRVNEKLFF. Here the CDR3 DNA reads TGTGCCAGCAGCTTGGGCAGAGTAAATGAAAAACTGTTTTTT.

Written as DNA, the CDR3 is TGCAGCGTTGACCGACGGACGGACAATAACTATGGCTACACCTTC. This sequence encodes CSVDRRTDNNYGYTF. The chain joins TRBV29-1 to TRBJ1-2; possibly TRBD1 for D (5 bases). Germline V CDR1 and CDR2: SQVTM, ANQGSEA. The CDR3 totals 15 residues. Trimming removed 3 bases from V and 1 base from J, with 15 bases in between. Together with reference TRBV29-1 and TRBJ1-2, the CDR3 gives the full variable domain: SAVISQKPSRDICQRGTSLTIQCQVDSQVTMMFWYRQQPGQSLTLIATANQGSEATYESGFVIDKFPISRPNLTFSTLTVSNMSPEDSSIYLCSVDRRTDNNYGYTFGSGTRLTVV.

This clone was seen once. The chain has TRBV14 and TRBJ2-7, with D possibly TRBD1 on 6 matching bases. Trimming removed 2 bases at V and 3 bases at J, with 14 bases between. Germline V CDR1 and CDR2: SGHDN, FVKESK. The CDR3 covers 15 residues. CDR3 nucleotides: TGTGCCAGCAGCCAATTTTCAGGGGTCCACTACGAGCAGTACTTC. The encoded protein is CASSQFSGVHYEQYF.

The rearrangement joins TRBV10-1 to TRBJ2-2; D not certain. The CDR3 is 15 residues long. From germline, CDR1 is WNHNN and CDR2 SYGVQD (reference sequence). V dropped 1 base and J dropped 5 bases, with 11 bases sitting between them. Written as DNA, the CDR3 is TGCGCCAGCAGTGAGTTAGTTGGTGATACCGGGGAGCTGTTTTTT. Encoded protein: CASSELVGDTGELFF.

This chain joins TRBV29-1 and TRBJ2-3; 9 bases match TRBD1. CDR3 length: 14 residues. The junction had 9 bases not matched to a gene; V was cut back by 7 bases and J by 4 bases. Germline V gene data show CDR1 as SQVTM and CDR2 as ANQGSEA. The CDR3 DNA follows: TGCAGCGGGGGAGGGGGACAGGGAGCAGATACGCAGTATTTT. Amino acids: CSGGGGQGADTQYF.

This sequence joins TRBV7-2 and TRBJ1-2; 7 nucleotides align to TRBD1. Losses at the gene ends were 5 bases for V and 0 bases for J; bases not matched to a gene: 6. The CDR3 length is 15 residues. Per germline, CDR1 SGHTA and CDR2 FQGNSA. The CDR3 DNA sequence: TGTGCCAGCAGCCCGGGCAGGGGGTCTAACTATGGCTACACCTTC. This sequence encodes CASSPGRGSNYGYTF.

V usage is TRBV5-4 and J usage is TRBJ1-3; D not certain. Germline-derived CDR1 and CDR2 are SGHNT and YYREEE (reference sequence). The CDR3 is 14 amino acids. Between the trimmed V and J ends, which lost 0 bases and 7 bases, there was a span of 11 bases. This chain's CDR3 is CASSLDGRENTIYF. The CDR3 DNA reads TGTGCCAGCAGCTTGGATGGGAGGGAGAACACCATATATTTT.

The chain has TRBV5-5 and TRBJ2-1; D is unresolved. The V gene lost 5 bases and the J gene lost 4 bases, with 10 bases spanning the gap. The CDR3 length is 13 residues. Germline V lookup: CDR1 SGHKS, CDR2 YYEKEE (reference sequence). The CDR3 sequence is CASRRTQYNEQFF. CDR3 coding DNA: TGTGCCAGCAGACGTACACAGTACAATGAGCAGTTCTTC.

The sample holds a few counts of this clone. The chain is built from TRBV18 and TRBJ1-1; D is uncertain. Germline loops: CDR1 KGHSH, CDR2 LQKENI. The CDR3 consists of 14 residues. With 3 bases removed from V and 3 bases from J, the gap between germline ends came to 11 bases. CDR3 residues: CASSPSLTYTEAFF. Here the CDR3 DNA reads TGTGCCAGCTCACCGAGCCTTACTTACACTGAAGCTTTCTTT.